Sequencing of this T cell receptor (beta chain) was carried out in a study of glioma-infiltrating T cells. Regarding the study as a whole: Very few CDR3 sequences were shared between tissue and blood.

Amplification of TCR alpha and beta CDR3 regions from RNA used iRepertoire nested multiplex PCR. TCRdb re-called the multiplex PCR reads through MiXCR, storing one row per CDR3 protein. The repertoire holds some 110,000 distinct CDR3 sequences, with less than 30% as singletons. CDR3 size: 16 residues. Per the germline V gene, CDR1 is LGHDT and CDR2 is YNNKEL (reference sequence). V shed 2 bases and J shed 0 bases, with 8 bases lying between them. This clonotype was seen many times. Its matching antigen is unknown. The sequenced sample consisted of glioma tissue, nonneoplastic brain tissue, or PBMCs (not recorded which). The TCR comes from a human donor with low-grade glioma or glioblastoma, undergoing nonglioma brain surgery, or in good health (not recorded which). The chain has TRBV3-1 and TRBJ2-6, with D possibly TRBD2 on 5 matching bases. This CDR3 reads CASSQREHSGANVLTF. The CDR3 DNA reads as TGTGCCAGCAGCCAAAGGGAGCACTCTGGGGCCAACGTCCTGACTTTC. The whole variable domain, remainder taken from reference TRBV3-1 and TRBJ2-6, is DTAVSQTPKYLVTQMGNDKSIKCEQNLGHDTMYWYKQDSKKFLKIMFSYNNKELIINETVPNRFSPKSPDKAHLNLHINSLELGDSAVYFCASSQREHSGANVLTFGAGSRLTVL.